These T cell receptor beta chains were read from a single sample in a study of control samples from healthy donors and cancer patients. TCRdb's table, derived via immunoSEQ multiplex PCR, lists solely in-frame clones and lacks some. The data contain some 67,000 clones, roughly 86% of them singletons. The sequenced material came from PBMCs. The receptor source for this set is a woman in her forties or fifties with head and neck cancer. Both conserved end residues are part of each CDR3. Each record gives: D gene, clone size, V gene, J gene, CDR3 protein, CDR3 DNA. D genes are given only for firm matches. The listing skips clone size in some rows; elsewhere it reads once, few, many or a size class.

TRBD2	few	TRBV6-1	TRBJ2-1	CASSAGDGGGPVEQFF	TGTGCCAGCAGTGCGGGGGACGGGGGGGGCCCCGTTGAGCAGTTCTTC
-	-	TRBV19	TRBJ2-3	CATRTESTDTQYF	TGTGCCACTCGGACAGAAAGCACAGATACGCAGTATTTT
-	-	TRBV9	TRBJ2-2	CASSVGSVTGELFF	TGTGCCAGCAGCGTAGGTTCGGTCACCGGGGAGCTGTTTTTT
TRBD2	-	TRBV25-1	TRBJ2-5	CASSRVGLAGGETQYF	TGTGCCAGCAGTAGAGTGGGACTAGCGGGGGGAGAGACCCAGTACTTC
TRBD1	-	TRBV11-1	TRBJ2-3	CASSPEQGYTDTQYF	TGTGCCAGCAGCCCGGAACAGGGGTACACAGATACGCAGTATTTT
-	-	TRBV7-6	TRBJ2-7	CASSLTPYEAGSSYEQYF	TGTGCCAGCAGCTTAACCCCCTACGAGGCAGGAAGCTCCTACGAGCAGTACTTC
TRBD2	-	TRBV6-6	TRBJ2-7	CASNPGGNEQYF	TGTGCCAGCAATCCGGGAGGGAACGAGCAGTACTTC
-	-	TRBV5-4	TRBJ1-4	CASSPGTGGTSNEKLFF	TGTGCCAGCAGCCCCGGGACGGGGGGGACGAGTAATGAAAAACTGTTTTTT
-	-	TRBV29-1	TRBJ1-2	CTGGETNYGYTF	TGCACCGGAGGGGAAACTAACTATGGCTACACCTTC
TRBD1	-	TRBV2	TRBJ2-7	CASSPPDRVYEQYF	TGTGCCAGCAGTCCCCCAGACAGGGTGTACGAGCAGTACTTC
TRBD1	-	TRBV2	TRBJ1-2	CASRATGQPNYGYTF	TGTGCCAGCAGAGCCACGGGACAGCCAAACTATGGCTACACCTTC
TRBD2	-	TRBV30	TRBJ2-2	CAWSIGAGGPNTGELFF	TGTGCCTGGAGTATCGGAGCGGGGGGCCCGAACACCGGGGAGCTGTTTTTT
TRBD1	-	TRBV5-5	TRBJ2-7	CASSLGPGQSYEQYF	TGTGCCAGCAGCTTGGGTCCGGGACAGTCCTACGAGCAGTACTTC
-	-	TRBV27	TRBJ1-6	CASSPPGGSPLHF	TGTGCCAGCAGTCCACCGGGGGGTTCACCCCTCCACTTT
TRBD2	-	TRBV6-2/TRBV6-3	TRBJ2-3	CASSSPGLAGGTDTQYF	TGTGCCAGCAGTTCCCCTGGACTAGCGGGGGGGACAGATACGCAGTATTTT
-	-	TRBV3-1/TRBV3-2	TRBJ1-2	CASSRRSYGYTF	TGTGCCAGCAGCCGCCGCAGCTATGGCTACACCTTC
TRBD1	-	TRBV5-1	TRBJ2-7	CASSFSRQGTYEQYF	TGCGCCAGCAGCTTCTCGCGACAGGGCACCTACGAGCAGTACTTC
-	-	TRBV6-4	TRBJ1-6	CASSTTRESPLHF	TGTGCCAGCAGTACTACACGGGAGTCACCCCTCCACTTT
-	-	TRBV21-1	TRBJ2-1	CASSKGRDDEYNEQFF	TGTGCCAGCAGCAAAGGCAGGGACGACGAATACAATGAGCAGTTCTTC
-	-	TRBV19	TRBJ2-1	CASSRSTGNEQFF	TGTGCCAGTAGTCGGTCAACGGGGAATGAGCAGTTCTTC
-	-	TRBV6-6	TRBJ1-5	CASSYSASTGGPQHF	TGTGCCAGCAGTTACTCGGCTTCGACAGGTGGGCCCCAGCATTTT
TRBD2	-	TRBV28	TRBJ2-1	CASSFAGAYNEQFF	TGTGCCAGCAGTTTCGCGGGGGCCTACAATGAGCAGTTCTTC
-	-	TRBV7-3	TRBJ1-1	CASSLGTNTEAFF	TGTGCCAGCAGCTTAGGGACGAACACTGAAGCTTTCTTT
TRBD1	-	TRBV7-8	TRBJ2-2	CASSLVGGTGSTGELFF	TGTGCCAGCAGCTTAGTGGGCGGGACAGGGTCCACCGGGGAGCTGTTTTTT
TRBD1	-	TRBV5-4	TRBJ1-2	CASSLDRGYHGYTF	TGTGCCAGCAGCTTGGACAGGGGGTACCATGGCTACACCTTC
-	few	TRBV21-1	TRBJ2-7	CASSKAGWASGGKSSYEQYF	TGTGCCAGCAGCAAAGCGGGCTGGGCTAGCGGGGGGAAATCGTCCTACGAGCAGTACTTC
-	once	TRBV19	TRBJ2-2	CASSRYRTGTGELFF	TGTGCCAGTAGTAGATACAGGACGGGGACCGGGGAGCTGTTTTTT
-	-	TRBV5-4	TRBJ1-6	CASSLGQGIGSPLHF	TGTGCCAGCAGCTTGGGGCAGGGAATTGGATCACCCCTCCACTTT
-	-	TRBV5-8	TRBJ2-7	CASSFEVGEQYF	TGTGCCAGCAGCTTTGAGGTGGGGGAGCAGTACTTC
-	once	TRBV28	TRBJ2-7	CASTSTGSGFYEQYF	TGTGCCAGCACCTCTACAGGGAGCGGTTTCTACGAGCAGTACTTC
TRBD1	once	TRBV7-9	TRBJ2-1	CASSFDRGAYNEQFF	TGTGCCAGCAGCTTTGACAGGGGCGCCTACAATGAGCAGTTCTTC
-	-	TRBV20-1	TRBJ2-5	CSATDRETQYF	TGCAGTGCCACGGACAGAGAGACCCAGTACTTC
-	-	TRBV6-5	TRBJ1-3	CASLSPSGNTIYF	TGTGCCAGCCTCTCCCCGTCTGGAAACACCATATATTTT
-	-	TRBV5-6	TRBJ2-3	CASNLGHQADTQYF	TGTGCCAGTAACCTGGGACATCAGGCAGATACGCAGTATTTT
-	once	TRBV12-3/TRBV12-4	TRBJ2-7	CASSSQGYEQYF	TGTGCCAGCAGTAGTCAGGGGTACGAGCAGTACTTC
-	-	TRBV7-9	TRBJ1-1	CASSLDDLEAFF	TGTGCCAGCAGCTTAGACGACCTTGAAGCTTTCTTT
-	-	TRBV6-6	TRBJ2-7	CASTPSGGRGYEQYF	TGTGCCAGCACCCCCTCCGGGGGAAGAGGCTACGAGCAGTACTTC
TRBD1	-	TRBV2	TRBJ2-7	CASSESTGGYEQYF	TGTGCCAGCAGTGAGTCCACAGGGGGGTACGAGCAGTACTTC
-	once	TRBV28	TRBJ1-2	CASSLFARNYGYTF	TGTGCCAGCAGTTTATTTGCCAGAAACTATGGCTACACCTTC
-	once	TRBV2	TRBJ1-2	CASSQRVANYGYTF	TGTGCCAGCAGTCAGCGGGTTGCTAACTATGGCTACACCTTC
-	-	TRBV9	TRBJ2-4	CASSVVGDAKNIQYF	TGTGCCAGCAGCGTAGTAGGGGATGCCAAAAACATTCAGTACTTC
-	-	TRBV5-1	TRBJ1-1	CASARSATANLNTEAFF	TGCGCCAGCGCCCGATCCGCGACAGCTAATTTGAACACTGAAGCTTTCTTT
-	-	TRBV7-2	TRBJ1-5	CASSPSPGSGQPQHF	TGTGCCAGCAGCCCGAGTCCGGGCAGCGGCCAGCCCCAGCATTTT
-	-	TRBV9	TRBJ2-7	CASSVGQGTYEQYF	TGTGCCAGCAGCGTAGGTCAGGGAACCTACGAGCAGTACTTC
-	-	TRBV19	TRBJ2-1	CASSIEGRSVDEQFF	TGTGCCAGTAGTATCGAGGGGCGGAGCGTTGATGAGCAGTTCTTC